This T cell receptor (beta chain) was sequenced in a study of blood T cell repertoires in COVID-19. Germline V gene lookup returns CDR1 SGDLS and CDR2 YYNGEE. V lost 4 bases to trimming and J lost 9 bases; unmatched junction nucleotides: 18. This CDR3 spans 17 amino acids. Authors' methods: For nucleated cells, counts were estimated from reference gene primer amplification. Sequencing was performed with immunoSEQ multiplex PCR; in TCRdb, only in-frame clones are kept and a portion is missing. Clone size and V and J calls were adopted from that table, with D and trimming inferred from the DNA. The sample includes 95,000 to 150,000 clones, about 74% of them seen just once.

The gene calls are TRBV9 and TRBJ2-1, with 8 nucleotides matching TRBD2. The sample comprised peripheral blood. The receptor was isolated from a man aged 55 to 70 with acute or convalescent COVID-19. Here the CDR3 DNA reads TGTGCCAGCAGCCCGGACGCTCGGGGGGGCGTACGGTCTGAGCAGTTCTTC. Translating gives CASSPDARGGVRSEQFF.